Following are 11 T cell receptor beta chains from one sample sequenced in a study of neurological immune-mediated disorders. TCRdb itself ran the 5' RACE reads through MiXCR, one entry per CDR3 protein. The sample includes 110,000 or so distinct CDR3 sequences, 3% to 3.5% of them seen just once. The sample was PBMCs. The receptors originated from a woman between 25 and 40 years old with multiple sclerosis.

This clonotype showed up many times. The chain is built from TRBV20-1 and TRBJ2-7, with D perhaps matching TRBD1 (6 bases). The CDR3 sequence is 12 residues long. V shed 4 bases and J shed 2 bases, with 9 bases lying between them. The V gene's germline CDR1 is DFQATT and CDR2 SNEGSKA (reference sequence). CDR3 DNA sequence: TGCAGTGCTAAACAGGGTACCTACGAGCAGTACTTC. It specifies CSAKQGTYEQYF.

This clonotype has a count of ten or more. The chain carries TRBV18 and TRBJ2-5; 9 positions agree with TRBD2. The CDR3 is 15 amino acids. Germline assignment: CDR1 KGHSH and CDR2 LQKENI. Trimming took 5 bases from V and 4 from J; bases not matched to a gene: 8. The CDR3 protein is CASSSGLASRETQYF. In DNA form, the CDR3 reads TGTGCCAGCTCATCGGGACTAGCTTCCAGAGAGACCCAGTACTTC.

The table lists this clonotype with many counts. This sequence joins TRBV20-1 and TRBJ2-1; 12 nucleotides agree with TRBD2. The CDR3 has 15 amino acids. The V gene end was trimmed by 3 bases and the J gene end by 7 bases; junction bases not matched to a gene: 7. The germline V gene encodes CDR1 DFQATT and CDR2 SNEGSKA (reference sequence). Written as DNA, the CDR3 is TGCAGTGCTAGGCTAGCGGGGGGGCCCCGGAATGAGCAGTTCTTC. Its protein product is CSARLAGGPRNEQFF.

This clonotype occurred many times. The CDR3 nucleotides read TGTGCCGTCCAGCCGGGACTAACAGTCGATACGCAGTATTTT. It is translated as CAVQPGLTVDTQYF. The chain carries TRBV19 and TRBJ2-3; TRBD2 aligns across 7 bases. Germline trimming cut 11 bases from V and 6 bases from J; bases unmatched to any gene: 14. CDR3 size: 14 residues. Germline CDR1 reads LNHDA; CDR2 reads SQIVND (reference sequence).

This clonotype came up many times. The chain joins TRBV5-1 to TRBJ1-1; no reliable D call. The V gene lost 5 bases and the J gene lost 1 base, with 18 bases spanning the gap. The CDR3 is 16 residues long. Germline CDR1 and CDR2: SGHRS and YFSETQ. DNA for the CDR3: TGCGCCAGCAGATATCCCCACGGGGAGGGGAACACTGAAGCTTTCTTT. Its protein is CASRYPHGEGNTEAFF.

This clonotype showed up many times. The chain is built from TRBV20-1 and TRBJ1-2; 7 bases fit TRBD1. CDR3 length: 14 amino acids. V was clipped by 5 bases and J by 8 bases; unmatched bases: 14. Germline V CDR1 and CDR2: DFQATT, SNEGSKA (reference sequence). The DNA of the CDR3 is TGCAGTGCTGTCCGGGACAGCGGCCAGAGGGGCTACACCTTC. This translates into CSAVRDSGQRGYTF.

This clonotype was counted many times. DNA for the CDR3: TGTGCCAGCAGCCCGGACAGGGGGCGAGTAGGGTGGCTGGACAATGAGCAGTTCTTC. Translation gives CASSPDRGRVGWLDNEQFF. The genes are TRBV7-9 and TRBJ2-1, with TRBD1 matching over 11 bases. Germline V gene data show CDR1 as SEHNR and CDR2 as FQNEAQ (reference sequence). There are 19 residues in the CDR3. Losses at the gene ends were 5 bases for V and 5 bases for J; bases not matched to a gene: 17. The variable domain in full, with the rest retrieved from reference TRBV7-9 and TRBJ2-1, is DTGVSQNPRHKITKRGQNVTFRCDPISEHNRLYWYRQTLGQGPEFLTYFQNEAQLEKSRLLSDRFSAERPKGSFSTLEIQRTEQGDSAMYLCASSPDRGRVGWLDNEQFFGPGTRLTVL.

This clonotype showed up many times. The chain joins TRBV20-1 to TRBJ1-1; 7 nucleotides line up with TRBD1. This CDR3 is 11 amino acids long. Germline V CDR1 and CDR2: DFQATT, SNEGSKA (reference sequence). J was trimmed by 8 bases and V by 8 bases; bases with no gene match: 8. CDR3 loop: CSLNPRGEAFF. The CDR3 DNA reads TGCAGTCTCAATCCCAGGGGGGAAGCTTTCTTT.

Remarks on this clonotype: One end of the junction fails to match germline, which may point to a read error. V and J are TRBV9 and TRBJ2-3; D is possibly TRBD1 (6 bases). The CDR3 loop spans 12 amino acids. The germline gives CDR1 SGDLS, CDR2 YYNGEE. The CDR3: CSSTGSTDTQYF. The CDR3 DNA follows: TGTTCCAGCACAGGGAGCACAGATACGCAGTATTTT.

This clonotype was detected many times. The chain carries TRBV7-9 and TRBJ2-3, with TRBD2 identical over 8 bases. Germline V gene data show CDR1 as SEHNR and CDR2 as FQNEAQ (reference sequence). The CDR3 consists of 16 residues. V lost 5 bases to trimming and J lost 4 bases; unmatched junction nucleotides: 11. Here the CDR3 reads CASSPSWAGGADTQYF. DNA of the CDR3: TGTGCCAGCAGCCCGAGTTGGGCGGGGGGAGCAGATACGCAGTATTTT. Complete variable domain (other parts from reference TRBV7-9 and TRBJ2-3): DTGVSQNPRHKITKRGQNVTFRCDPISEHNRLYWYRQTLGQGPEFLTYFQNEAQLEKSRLLSDRFSAERPKGSFSTLEIQRTEQGDSAMYLCASSPSWAGGADTQYFGPGTRLTVL.

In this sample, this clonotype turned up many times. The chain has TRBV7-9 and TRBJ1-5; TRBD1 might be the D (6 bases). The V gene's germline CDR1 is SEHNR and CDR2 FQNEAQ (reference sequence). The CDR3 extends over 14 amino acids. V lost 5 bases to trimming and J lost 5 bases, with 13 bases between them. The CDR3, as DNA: TGTGCCAGCAGCCAAGACAGGCCCGATCAGCCCCAGCATTTT. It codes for CASSQDRPDQPQHF. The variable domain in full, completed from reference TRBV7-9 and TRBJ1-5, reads DTGVSQNPRHKITKRGQNVTFRCDPISEHNRLYWYRQTLGQGPEFLTYFQNEAQLEKSRLLSDRFSAERPKGSFSTLEIQRTEQGDSAMYLCASSQDRPDQPQHFGDGTRLSIL.